The entry that follows covers one TCR beta chain sequence. The antigen is not known. The germline V gene has CDR1 SQVTM and CDR2 ANQGSEA. Trimming stripped 4 bases from V and 1 base from J, with 14 bases between. This CDR3 region has 14 residues. This sample stems from a study of Graves' ophthalmopathy and Graves' hyperthyroidism. Study-wide context: Peripheral blood was collected at initial diagnosis, before any treatment.

Those donors who had ophthalmopathy presented with moderate-to-severe activity, a CAS of ≥3, a NOSPECS of ≥4 and a duration under 3 months. Out of around 10 ml of fresh peripheral blood, PBMCs were obtained. TCR beta CDR3 regions were amplified from RNA transcripts. An initial RT-PCR round employing HTBI primers preceded a second-round multiplex PCR. From the multiplex PCR reads, TCRdb called clonotypes with MiXCR, one entry per CDR3 protein. The sample contains around 660,000 distinct CDR3 sequences, roughly 41% of which appear only once. The study, taken as a whole, reports: Blood shared most expanded thyroid clonotypes above 0.001 frequency.

The sequenced sample was peripheral blood. The chain joins TRBV29-1 to TRBJ2-7, with D maybe TRBD1 (6 bases). The receptor was isolated from an adult man with Graves' ophthalmopathy. The CDR3 DNA is TGCAGCGTTGTGACAGGCGGGCTTTCCTACGAGCAGTACTTC. It specifies CSVVTGGLSYEQYF.